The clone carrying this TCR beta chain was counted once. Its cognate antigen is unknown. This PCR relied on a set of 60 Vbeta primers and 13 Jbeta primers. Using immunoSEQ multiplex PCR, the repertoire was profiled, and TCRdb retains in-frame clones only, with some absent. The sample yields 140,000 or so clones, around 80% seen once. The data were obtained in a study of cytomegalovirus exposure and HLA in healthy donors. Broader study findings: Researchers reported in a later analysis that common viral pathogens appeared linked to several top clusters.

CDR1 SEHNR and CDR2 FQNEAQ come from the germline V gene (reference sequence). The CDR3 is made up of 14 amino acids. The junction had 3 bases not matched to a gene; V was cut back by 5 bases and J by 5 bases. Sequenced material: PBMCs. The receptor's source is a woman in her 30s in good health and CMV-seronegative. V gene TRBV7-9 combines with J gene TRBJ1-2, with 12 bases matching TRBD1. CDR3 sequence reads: CASSGTGGAYGYTF. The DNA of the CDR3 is TGTGCCAGCAGCGGGACAGGGGGCGCGTATGGCTACACCTTC.